Below are 6 T cell receptor beta chains sequenced from a single sample in a study of T cell repertoires in cytomegalovirus infection. MiXCR was run by TCRdb on the reads, yielding one entry per CDR3 protein. The table shows 250,000 to 300,000 distinct CDR3 sequences, with more than 20% occurring only once. Sequencing input: PBMCs. All receptors come from a human donor in good health (CMV status not recorded). Some clones in this sample may be carry-over from other donors' samples.

This clonotype was observed a handful of times. The chain recombines TRBV29-1 with TRBJ1-2; a weak D match, TRBD1 (6 bases). The CDR3 consists of 14 residues. Germline-derived CDR1 and CDR2 are SQVTM and ANQGSEA. V dropped 0 bases and J dropped 5 bases, with 13 bases sitting between them. CDR3 DNA: TGCAGCGTTGAAGACCAGGGGTCTGGATATGGCTACACCTTC. This codes for CSVEDQGSGYGYTF.

This clonotype was counted between two and nine times. Germline and junction disagree at one end, which may indicate a read error. The rearrangement joins TRBV5-1 to TRBJ2-3, with TRBD1 matching over 8 bases. This CDR3 has 11 residues. The germline V gene has CDR1 SGHRS and CDR2 YFSETQ. Here the CDR3 DNA reads TGCGCCAGCAGCTCCCAGGGGGCCTCCAGTTTT. Translating gives CASSSQGASSF.

This clonotype appeared a few times. The V gene is TRBV6-2 or TRBV6-3, the J gene TRBJ1-1; D ambiguous. Trimming removed 0 bases from V and 2 bases from J, with 10 bases in between. CDR3 length: 15 amino acids. Per the germline V gene, CDR1 is MNHEY and CDR2 is SVGEGT. The chain's CDR3 is CASSYSPTGNTEAFF. In DNA form, the CDR3 reads TGTGCCAGCAGTTACTCCCCGACGGGAAACACTGAAGCTTTCTTT.

This clonotype was detected many times. The chain links TRBV19 to TRBJ1-2; D is possibly TRBD1 (5 bases). In germline, CDR1 is LNHDA, CDR2 SQIVND (reference sequence). The V end was cut by 10 bases, the J end by 3 bases, with 12 bases between. The length of the CDR3 is 12 residues. The CDR3 loop is CATCRVDYGYTF. The CDR3 DNA is TGTGCCACCTGCAGGGTGGACTATGGCTACACCTTC.

The chain employs TRBV27 and TRBJ2-5; D may correspond to TRBD1 or TRBD2 (5 bases each). CDR3 length equals 16 residues. V was trimmed by 5 bases and J by 5 bases, leaving 21 bases between them. CDR1 is MNHEY and CDR2 is SMNVEV in the germline V gene (reference sequence). The CDR3 reads CASSLVGPPEGETQYF. The CDR3 bases are TGTGCCAGCAGTCTAGTTGGTCCCCCAGAGGGGGAGACCCAGTACTTC.

The chain carries TRBV7-2 and TRBJ2-7; tentatively, D is TRBD2 (6 bases). The germline CDR1 and CDR2 sequences are SGHTA and FQGNSA. The CDR3 is 14 amino acids. The V gene lost 1 base and the J gene lost 9 bases, with 16 bases spanning the gap. DNA of the CDR3: TGTGCCAGCAGCTTAGGGGACTGGCGAGTGTGGCAGTACTTC. Protein: CASSLGDWRVWQYF.